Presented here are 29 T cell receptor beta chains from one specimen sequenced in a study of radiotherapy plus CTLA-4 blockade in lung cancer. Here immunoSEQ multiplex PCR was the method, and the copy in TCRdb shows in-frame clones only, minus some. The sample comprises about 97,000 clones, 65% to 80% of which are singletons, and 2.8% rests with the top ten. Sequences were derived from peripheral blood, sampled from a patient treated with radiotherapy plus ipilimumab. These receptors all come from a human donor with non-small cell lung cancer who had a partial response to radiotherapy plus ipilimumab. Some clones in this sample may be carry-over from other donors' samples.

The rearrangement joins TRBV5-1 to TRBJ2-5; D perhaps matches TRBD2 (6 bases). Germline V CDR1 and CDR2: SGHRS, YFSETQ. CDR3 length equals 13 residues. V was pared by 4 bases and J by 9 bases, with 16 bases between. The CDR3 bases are TGCGCCAGCAGCCCGACGGGAGAGCGGGCCCAGTACTTC. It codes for CASSPTGERAQYF.

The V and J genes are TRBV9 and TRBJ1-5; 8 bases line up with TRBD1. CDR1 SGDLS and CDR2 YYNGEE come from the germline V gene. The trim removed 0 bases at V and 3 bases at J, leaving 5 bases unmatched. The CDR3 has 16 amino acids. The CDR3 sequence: CASSVGTGPNNQPQHF. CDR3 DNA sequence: TGTGCCAGCAGCGTAGGGACAGGGCCTAACAATCAGCCCCAGCATTTT.

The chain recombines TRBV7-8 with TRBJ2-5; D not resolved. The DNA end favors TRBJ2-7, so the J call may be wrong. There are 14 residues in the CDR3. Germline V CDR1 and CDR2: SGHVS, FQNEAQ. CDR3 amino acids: CASTEATVAYEQYF. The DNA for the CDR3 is TGTGCCAGCACCGAGGCCACCGTTGCCTACGAGCAGTACTTC.

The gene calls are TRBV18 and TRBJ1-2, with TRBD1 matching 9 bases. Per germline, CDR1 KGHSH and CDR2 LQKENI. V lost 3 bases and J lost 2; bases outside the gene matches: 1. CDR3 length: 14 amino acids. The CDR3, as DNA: TGTGCCAGCTCACCTGGGACAGGGAACTATGGCTACACCTTC. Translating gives CASSPGTGNYGYTF. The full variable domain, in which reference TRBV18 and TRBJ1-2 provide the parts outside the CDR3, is NAGVMQNPRHLVRRRGQEARLRCSPMKGHSHVYWYRQLPEEGLKFMVYLQKENIIDESGMPKERFSAEFPKEGPSILRIQQVVRGDSAAYFCASSPGTGNYGYTFGSGTRLTVV.

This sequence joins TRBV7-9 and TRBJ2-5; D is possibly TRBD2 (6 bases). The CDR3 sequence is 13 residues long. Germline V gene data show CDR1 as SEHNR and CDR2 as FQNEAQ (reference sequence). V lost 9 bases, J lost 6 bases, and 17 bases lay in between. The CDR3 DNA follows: TGTGCCAGTCACCGTGGCGGGGATCAGACCCAGTACTTC. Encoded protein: CASHRGGDQTQYF.

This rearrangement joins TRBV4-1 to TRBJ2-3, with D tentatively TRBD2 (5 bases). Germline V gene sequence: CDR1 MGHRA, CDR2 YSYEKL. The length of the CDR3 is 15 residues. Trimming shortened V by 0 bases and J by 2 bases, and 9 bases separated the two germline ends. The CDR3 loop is CASSQELVVTDTQYF. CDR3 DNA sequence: TGCGCCAGCAGCCAAGAACTAGTGGTCACAGATACGCAGTATTTT.

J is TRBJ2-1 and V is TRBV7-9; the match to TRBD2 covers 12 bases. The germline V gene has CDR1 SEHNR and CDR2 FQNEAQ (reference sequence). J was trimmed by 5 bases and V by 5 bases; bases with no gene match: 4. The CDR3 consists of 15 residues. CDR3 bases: TGTGCCAGCAGCCGGACTAGCGGGGTGGACAATGAGCAGTTCTTC. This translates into CASSRTSGVDNEQFF.

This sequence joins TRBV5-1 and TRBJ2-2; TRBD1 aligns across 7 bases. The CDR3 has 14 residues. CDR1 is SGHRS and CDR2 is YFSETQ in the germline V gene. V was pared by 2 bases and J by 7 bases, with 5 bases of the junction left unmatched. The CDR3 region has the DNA TGCGCCAGCAGCTTCTCCCCAGGGGGCGGGGAGCTGTTTTTT. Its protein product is CASSFSPGGGELFF.

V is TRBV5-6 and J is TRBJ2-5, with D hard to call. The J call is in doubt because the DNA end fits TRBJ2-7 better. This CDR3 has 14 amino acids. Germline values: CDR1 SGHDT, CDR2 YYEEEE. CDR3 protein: CASSLYVVAYEQYF. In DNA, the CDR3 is TGTGCCAGCAGCTTGTACGTGGTTGCCTACGAGCAGTACTTC.

Here the CDR3 reads CASSYRTGQDYGYTF. CDR3 nucleotide sequence: TGTGCCAGTAGTTATCGAACGGGACAAGACTATGGCTACACCTTC. The gene calls are TRBV19 and TRBJ1-2; D is perhaps TRBD1 (6 bases). Per the germline V gene, CDR1 is LNHDA and CDR2 is SQIVND (reference sequence). This CDR3 is 15 amino acids long. The germline V and J ends were trimmed by 5 bases and 3 bases, with 16 bases remaining between them. Full variable domain (outside the CDR3, taken from reference TRBV19 and TRBJ1-2): DGGITQSPKYLFRKEGQNVTLSCEQNLNHDAMYWYRQDPGQGLRLIYYSQIVNDFQKGDIAEGYSVSREKKESFPLTVTSAQKNPTAFYLCASSYRTGQDYGYTFGSGTRLTVV.

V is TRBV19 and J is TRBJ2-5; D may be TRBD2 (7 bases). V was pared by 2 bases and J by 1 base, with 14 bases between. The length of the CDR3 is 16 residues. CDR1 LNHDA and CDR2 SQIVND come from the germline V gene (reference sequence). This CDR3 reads CASSITSRGGQETQYF. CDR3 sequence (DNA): TGTGCCAGTAGTATAACCTCGAGGGGGGGCCAAGAGACCCAGTACTTC.

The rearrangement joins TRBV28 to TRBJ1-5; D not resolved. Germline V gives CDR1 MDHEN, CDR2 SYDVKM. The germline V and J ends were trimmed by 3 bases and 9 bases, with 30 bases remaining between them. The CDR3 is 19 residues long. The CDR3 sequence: CASSFPGVRAKYSWGPQHF. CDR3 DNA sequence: TGTGCCAGCAGTTTTCCCGGGGTACGGGCAAAATACTCGTGGGGGCCCCAGCATTTT.

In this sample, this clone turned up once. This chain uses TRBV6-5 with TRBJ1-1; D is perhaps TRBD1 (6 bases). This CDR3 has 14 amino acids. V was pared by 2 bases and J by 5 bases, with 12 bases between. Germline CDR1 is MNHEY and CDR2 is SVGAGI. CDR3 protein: CASSYGRGQTEAFF. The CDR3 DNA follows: TGTGCCAGCAGTTACGGCCGAGGACAGACTGAAGCTTTCTTT.

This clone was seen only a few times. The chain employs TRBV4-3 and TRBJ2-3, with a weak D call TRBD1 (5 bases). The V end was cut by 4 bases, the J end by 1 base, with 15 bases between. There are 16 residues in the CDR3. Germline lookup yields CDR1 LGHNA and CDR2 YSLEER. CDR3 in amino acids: CASSRGHGVGTDTQYF. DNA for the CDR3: TGCGCCAGCAGCCGAGGACATGGGGTGGGCACAGATACGCAGTATTTT.

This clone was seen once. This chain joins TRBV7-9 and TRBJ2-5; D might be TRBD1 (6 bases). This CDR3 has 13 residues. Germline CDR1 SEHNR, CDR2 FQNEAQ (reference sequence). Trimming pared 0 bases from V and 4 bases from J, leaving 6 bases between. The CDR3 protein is CASSLAGGETQYF. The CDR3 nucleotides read TGTGCCAGCAGCTTAGCAGGGGGAGAGACCCAGTACTTC.

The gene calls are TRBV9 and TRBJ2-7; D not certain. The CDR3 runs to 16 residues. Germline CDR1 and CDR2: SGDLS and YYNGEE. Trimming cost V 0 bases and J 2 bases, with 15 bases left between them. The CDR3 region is CASSVGSQMNTYEQYF. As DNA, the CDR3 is TGTGCCAGCAGCGTAGGTTCACAGATGAACACCTACGAGCAGTACTTC.

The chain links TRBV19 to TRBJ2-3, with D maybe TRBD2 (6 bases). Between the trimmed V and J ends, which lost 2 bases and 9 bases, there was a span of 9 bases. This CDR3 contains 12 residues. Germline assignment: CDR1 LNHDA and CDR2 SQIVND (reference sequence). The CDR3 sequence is CASSISRETQYF. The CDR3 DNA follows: TGTGCCAGTAGTATAAGCCGGGAGACGCAGTATTTT.

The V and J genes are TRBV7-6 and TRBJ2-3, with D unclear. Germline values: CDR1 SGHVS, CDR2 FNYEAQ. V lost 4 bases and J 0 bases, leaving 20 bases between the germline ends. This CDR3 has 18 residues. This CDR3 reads CASSSNLLGDTSTDTQYF. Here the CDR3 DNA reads TGTGCCAGCAGCTCAAACCTCCTCGGAGATACTAGCACAGATACGCAGTATTTT.

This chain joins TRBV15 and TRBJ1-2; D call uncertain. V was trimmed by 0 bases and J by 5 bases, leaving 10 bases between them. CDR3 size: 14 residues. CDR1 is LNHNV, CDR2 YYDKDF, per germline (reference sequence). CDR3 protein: CATSREYGEYGYTF. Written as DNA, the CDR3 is TGTGCCACCAGCAGAGAATATGGGGAGTATGGCTACACCTTC.

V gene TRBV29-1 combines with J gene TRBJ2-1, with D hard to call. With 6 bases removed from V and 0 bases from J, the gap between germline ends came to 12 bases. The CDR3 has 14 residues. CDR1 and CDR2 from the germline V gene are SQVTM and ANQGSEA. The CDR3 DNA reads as TGCAGCGTCTCAGGCCTTCGCTCCTACAATGAGCAGTTCTTC. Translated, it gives CSVSGLRSYNEQFF.

The CDR3 DNA follows: TGTGCCAGCAGCTCGGGGGATAATTCACCCCTCCACTTT. Protein sequence: CASSSGDNSPLHF. The chain recombines TRBV7-9 with TRBJ1-6, with TRBD1 as a possible D gene (5 bases). Trimming left V 4 bases short and J 5 bases short, with 6 bases between. The CDR3 runs 13 residues. CDR1 and CDR2 from the germline V gene are SEHNR and FQNEAQ (reference sequence).

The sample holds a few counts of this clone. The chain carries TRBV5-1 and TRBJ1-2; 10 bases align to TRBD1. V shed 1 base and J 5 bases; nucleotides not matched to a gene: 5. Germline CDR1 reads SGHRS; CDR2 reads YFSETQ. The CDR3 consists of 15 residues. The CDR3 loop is CASSLTGTGAYGYTF. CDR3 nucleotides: TGCGCCAGCAGCTTGACCGGGACAGGGGCATATGGCTACACCTTC. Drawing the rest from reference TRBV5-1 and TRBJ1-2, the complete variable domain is KAGVTQTPRYLIKTRGQQVTLSCSPISGHRSVSWYQQTPGQGLQFLFEYFSETQRNKGNFPGRFSGRQFSNSRSEMNVSTLELGDSALYLCASSLTGTGAYGYTFGSGTRLTVV.

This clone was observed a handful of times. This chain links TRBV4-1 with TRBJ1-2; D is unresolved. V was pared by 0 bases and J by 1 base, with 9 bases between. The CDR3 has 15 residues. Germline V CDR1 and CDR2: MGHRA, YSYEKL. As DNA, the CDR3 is TGCGCCAGCAGCCAAGATACGAGAATTAACTATGGCTACACCTTC. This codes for CASSQDTRINYGYTF.

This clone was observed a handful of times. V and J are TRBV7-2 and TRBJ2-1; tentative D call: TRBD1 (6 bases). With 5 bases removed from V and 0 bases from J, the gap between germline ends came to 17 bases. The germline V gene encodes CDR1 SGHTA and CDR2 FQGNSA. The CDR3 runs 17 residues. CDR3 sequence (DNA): TGTGCCAGCAGCGGGGGCAGGTGGGGGAGCTCCTACAATGAGCAGTTCTTC. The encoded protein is CASSGGRWGSSYNEQFF.

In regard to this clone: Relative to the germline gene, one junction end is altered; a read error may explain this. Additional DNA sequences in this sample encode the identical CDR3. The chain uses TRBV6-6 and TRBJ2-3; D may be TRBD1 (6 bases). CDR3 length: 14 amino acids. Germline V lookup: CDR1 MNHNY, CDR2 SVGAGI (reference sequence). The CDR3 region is CASSYGQSTDTQYF. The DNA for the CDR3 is TGTGCCAGCAGTTACGGACAGAGCACGGATACGCAGTATTTT.

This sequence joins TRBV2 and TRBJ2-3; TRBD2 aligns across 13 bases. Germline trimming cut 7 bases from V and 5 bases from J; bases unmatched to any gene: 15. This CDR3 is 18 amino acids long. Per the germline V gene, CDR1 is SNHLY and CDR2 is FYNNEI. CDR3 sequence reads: CASKSQFRLAGGEDTQYF. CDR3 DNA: TGTGCCAGCAAATCTCAATTCCGACTAGCGGGAGGCGAAGATACGCAGTATTTT.

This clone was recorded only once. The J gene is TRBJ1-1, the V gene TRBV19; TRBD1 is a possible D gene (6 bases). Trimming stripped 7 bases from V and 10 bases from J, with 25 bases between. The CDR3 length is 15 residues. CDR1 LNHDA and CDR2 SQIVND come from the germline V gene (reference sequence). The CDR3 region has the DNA TGTGCCAGTACACCCCCTCTGGGACGGGGGGCGTCAGCTTTCTTT. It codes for CASTPPLGRGASAFF. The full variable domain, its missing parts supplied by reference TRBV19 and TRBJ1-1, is DGGITQSPKYLFRKEGQNVTLSCEQNLNHDAMYWYRQDPGQGLRLIYYSQIVNDFQKGDIAEGYSVSREKKESFPLTVTSAQKNPTAFYLCASTPPLGRGASAFFGQGTRLTVV.

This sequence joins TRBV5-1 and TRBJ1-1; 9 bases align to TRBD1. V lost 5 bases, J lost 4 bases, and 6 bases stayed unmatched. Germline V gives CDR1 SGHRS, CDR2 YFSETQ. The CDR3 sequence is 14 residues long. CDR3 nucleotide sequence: TGCGCCAGCAGGGCCGGGACAGGGCGCACTGAAGCTTTCTTT. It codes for CASRAGTGRTEAFF. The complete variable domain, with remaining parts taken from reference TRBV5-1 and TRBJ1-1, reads KAGVTQTPRYLIKTRGQQVTLSCSPISGHRSVSWYQQTPGQGLQFLFEYFSETQRNKGNFPGRFSGRQFSNSRSEMNVSTLELGDSALYLCASRAGTGRTEAFFGQGTRLTVV.

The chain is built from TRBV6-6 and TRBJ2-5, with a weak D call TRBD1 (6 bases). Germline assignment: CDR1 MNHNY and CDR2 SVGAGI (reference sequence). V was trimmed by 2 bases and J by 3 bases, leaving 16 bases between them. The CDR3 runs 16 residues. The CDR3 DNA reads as TGTGCCAGCAGTTACCCAACCGAGGGGGTGGAAGAGACCCAGTACTTC. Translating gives CASSYPTEGVEETQYF.